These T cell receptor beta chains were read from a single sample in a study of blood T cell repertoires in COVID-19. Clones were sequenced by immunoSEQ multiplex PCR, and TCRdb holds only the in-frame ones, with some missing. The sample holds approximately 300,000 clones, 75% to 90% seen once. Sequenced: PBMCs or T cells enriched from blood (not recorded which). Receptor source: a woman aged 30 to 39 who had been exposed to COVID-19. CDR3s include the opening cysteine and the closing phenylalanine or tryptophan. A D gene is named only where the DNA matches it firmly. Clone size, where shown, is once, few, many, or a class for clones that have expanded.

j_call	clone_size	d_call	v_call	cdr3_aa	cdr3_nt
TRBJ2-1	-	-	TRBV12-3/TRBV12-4	CASSFEGNNEQFF	TGTGCCAGCAGTTTTGAGGGTAATAATGAGCAGTTCTTC
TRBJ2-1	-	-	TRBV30	CAGEYRVGASGEQFF	TGTGCCGGAGAATACAGGGTCGGGGCTAGCGGCGAGCAGTTCTTC
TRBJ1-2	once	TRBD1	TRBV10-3	CAIPSQGQGLIGYTF	TGTGCCATCCCCTCCCAGGGACAGGGGCTAATTGGCTACACCTTC
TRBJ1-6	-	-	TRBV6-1	CASSEAVGSRSPLHF	TGTGCCAGCAGTGAAGCAGTGGGTTCGAGGTCACCCCTCCACTTT
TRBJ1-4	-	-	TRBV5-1	CASSLAGVGGATNEKLFF	TGCGCCAGCAGCTTGGCAGGCGTCGGCGGGGCAACTAATGAAAAACTGTTTTTT
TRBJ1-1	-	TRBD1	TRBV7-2	CASSPLQGSTEAFF	TGTGCCAGCAGCCCCTTACAGGGGAGCACTGAAGCTTTCTTT
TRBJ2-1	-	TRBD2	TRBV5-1	CASSLESLAGGGDEQFF	TGCGCCAGCAGCTTGGAGAGCCTAGCGGGAGGTGGGGATGAGCAGTTCTTC
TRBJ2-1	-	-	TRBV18	CASSTEGGHSYNEQFF	TGTGCCAGCTCAACCGAGGGGGGGCACTCCTACAATGAGCAGTTCTTC
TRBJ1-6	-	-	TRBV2	CASIGSTPGNSPLHF	TGTGCCAGCATTGGGTCCACCCCAGGCAACTCACCCCTCCACTTT
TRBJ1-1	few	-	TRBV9	CASSVGENTEAFF	TGTGCCAGCAGCGTCGGAGAGAACACTGAAGCTTTCTTT
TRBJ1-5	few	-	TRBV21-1	CASSPSRGGEGNQPQHF	TGTGCCAGCAGCCCTTCCCGGGGGGGGGAGGGAAATCAGCCCCAGCATTTT